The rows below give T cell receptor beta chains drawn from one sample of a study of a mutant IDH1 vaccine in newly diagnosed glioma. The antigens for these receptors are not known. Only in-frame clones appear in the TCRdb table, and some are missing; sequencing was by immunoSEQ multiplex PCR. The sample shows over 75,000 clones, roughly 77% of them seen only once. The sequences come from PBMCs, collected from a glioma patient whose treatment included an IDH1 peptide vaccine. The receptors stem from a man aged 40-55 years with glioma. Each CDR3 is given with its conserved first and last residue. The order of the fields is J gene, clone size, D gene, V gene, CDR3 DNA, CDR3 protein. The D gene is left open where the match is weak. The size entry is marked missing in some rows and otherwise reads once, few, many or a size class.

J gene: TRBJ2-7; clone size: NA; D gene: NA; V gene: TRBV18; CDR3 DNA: TGTGCCAGCTCACCACCGGGAACGACAGCCCACGAGCAGTACTTC; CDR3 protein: CASSPPGTTAHEQYF
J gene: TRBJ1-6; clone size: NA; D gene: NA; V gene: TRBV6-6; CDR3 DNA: TGTGCCGGCTCCCTGTACAGCTCCTATAATTCACCCCTCCACTTT; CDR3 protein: CAGSLYSSYNSPLHF
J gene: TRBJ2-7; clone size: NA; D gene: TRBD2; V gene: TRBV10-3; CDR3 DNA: TGTGCCATCAGTGGGCGCGGGGGTCCCTACGAGCAGTACTTC; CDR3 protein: CAISGRGGPYEQYF
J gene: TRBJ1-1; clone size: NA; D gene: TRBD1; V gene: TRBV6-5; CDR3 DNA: TGTGCCAGCAGGCCGACAGGGACCACTGAAGCTTTCTTT; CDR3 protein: CASRPTGTTEAFF
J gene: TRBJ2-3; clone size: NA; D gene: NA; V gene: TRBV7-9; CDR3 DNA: TGTGCCAGCAGCTTAGGGACACATAGCACAGATACGCAGTATTTT; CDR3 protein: CASSLGTHSTDTQYF
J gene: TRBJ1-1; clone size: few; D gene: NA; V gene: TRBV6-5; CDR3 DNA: TGTGCCAGCAGTTACTGGAGGGAAAACACTGAAGCTTTCTTT; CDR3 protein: CASSYWRENTEAFF
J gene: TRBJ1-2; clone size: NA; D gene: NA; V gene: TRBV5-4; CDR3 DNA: TGTGCCAGCAGCTTGGAAGGGACCAAGAGCTACTATGGCTACACCTTC; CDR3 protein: CASSLEGTKSYYGYTF
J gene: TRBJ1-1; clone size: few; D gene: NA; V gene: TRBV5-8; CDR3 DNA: TGTGCCAGCAGCTTGGTTTTCAGGGTTTGGTACACTGAAGCTTTCTTT; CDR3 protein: CASSLVFRVWYTEAFF
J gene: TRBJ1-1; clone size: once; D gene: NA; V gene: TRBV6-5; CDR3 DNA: TGTGCCAGCAGAGACGCCTTCCGGGGGGCTGGCGCTTTCTTT; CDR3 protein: CASRDAFRGAGAFF
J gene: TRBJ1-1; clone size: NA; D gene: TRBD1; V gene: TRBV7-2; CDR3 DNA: TGTGCCAGCAGCTTACTAGGACAGGGGGCTTTCTTT; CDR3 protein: CASSLLGQGAFF
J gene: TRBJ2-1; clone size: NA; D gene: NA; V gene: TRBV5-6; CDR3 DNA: TGTGCCGAAGGCGGTTTGGGGGACTACAATGAGCAGTTCTTC; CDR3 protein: CAEGGLGDYNEQFF
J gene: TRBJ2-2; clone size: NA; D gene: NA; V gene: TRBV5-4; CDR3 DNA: TGTGCCAGCAGCTCTAACACCGGGGAGCTGTTTTTT; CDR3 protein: CASSSNTGELFF
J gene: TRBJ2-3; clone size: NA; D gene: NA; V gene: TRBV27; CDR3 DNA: TGTGCCAGCAGCCGTAAGCCCCCGGGACAAAGCACAGATACGCAGTATTTT; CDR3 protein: CASSRKPPGQSTDTQYF
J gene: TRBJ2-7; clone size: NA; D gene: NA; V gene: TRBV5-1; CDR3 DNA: TGCGCCAGCAGCTTTCTCGGTTTGGACTACGAGCAGTACTTC; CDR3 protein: CASSFLGLDYEQYF
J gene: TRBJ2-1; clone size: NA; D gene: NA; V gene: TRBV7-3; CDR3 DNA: TGTGCCAGCAGTCCCGGGACCGGAGTTCTCAATGAGCAGTTCTTC; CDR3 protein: CASSPGTGVLNEQFF
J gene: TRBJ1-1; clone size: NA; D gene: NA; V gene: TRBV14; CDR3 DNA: TGTGCCAGCAGCCAGTCCAGACGGCTGAACACTGAAGCTTTCTTT; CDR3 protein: CASSQSRRLNTEAFF
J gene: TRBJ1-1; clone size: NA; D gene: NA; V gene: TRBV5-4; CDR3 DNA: TGTGCCAGCAGCTTGGCCAGTTCAGGGAAGATTGAAGCTTTCTTT; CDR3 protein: CASSLASSGKIEAFF
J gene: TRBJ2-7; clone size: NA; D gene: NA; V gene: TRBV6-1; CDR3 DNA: TGTGCCAGCAGTGAAAAGTTCGGCAGCGCAACCTACGAGCAGTACTTC; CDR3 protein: CASSEKFGSATYEQYF
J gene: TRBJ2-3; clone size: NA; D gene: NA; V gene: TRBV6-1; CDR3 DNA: TGTGCCAGCAGTGAACTCGCTAGTAGCACAGATACGCAGTATTTT; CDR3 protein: CASSELASSTDTQYF
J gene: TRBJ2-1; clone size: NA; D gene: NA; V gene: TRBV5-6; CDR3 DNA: TGTGCCAGCAGCTTGCAGCAGGGGGGAGTTTACAATGAGCAGTTCTTC; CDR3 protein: CASSLQQGGVYNEQFF
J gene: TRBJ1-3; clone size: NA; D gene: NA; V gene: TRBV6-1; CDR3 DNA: TGTGCCTGCCTCTCTGGAAACACCATATATTTT; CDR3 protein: CACLSGNTIYF
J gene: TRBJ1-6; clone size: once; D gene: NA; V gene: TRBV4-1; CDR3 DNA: TGCGCCAGCAGCCAGGACGGGGGACTTAATTCACCCCTCCACTTT; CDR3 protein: CASSQDGGLNSPLHF
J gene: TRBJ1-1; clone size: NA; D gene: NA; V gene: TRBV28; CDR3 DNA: TGTGCCAGCAGTTTAATGGGTAACACTGAAGCTTTCTTT; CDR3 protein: CASSLMGNTEAFF
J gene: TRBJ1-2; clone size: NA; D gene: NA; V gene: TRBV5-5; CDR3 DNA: TGTGCCAGCAGCTTACAAGGGAACTATGGCTACACCTTC; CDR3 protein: CASSLQGNYGYTF
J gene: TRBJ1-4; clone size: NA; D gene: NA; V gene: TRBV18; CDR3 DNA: TGTGCCAGCTCATATACAACTAATGAAAAACTGTTTTTT; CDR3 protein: CASSYTTNEKLFF
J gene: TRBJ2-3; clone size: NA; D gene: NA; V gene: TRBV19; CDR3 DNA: TGTGCCAGTAGTGTGACAGGCGCGGGAGATACGCAGTATTTT; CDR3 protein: CASSVTGAGDTQYF
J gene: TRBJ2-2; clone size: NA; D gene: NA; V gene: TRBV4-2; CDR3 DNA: TGTGCCAGCAGCCAGGGAGGGGGACCCGGGGGCGGGGAGCTGTTTTTT; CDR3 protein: CASSQGGGPGGGELFF
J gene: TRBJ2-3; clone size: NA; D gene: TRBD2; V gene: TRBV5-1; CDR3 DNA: TGCGCCAGCAGCTGGGGAAGCGGGGGGGACACAGATACGCAGTATTTT; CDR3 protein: CASSWGSGGDTDTQYF
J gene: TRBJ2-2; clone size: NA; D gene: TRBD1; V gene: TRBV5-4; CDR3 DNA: TGTGCCAGCAGCTCTCCCCGGGACAGGGGGCCGAGCACCGGGGAGCTGTTTTTT; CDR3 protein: CASSSPRDRGPSTGELFF
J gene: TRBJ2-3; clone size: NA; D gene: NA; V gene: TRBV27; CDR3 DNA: TGTGCCACCTCCGGGACACCATTCAGCACAGATACGCAGTATTTT; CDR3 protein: CATSGTPFSTDTQYF
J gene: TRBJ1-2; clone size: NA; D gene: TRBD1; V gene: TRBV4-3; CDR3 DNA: TGCGCCAGCAGCCAGGGGACAGCGAACTATGGCTACACCTTC; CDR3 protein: CASSQGTANYGYTF
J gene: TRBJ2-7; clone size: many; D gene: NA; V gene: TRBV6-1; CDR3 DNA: TGTGCCAGCAGTGAAGACAGGGTCAGCTACGAGCAGTACTTC; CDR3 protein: CASSEDRVSYEQYF
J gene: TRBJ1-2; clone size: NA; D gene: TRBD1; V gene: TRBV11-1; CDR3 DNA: TGTGCCAGCAGCCAGGGGACAGGGGACGGCTACACCTTC; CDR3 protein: CASSQGTGDGYTF
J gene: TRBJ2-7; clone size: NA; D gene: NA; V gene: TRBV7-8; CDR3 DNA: TGTGCCAGCAGCTTAGCTCGGGACTCACTTTCTGAGGAGCAGTACTTC; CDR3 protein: CASSLARDSLSEEQYF
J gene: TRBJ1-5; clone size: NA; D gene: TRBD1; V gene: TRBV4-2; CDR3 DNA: TGTGCCAGCAGCCAGACGTTAGACAGGGTGGGTCAGCCCCAGCATTTT; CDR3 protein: CASSQTLDRVGQPQHF
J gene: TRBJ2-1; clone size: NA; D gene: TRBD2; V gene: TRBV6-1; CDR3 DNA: TGTGCCAACCGACTAGCGGGGGTCAATGAGCAGTTCTTC; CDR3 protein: CANRLAGVNEQFF
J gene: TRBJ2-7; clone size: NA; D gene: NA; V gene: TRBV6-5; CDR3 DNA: TGTGCCAGCAGTTACTCGTTCCCTTCCGAGCAGTACTTC; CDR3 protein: CASSYSFPSEQYF
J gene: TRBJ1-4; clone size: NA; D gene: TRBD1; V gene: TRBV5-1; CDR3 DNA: TGCGCCAGCAGCTTGACAGGGGACGGGGAAAAACTGTTTTTT; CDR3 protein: CASSLTGDGEKLFF
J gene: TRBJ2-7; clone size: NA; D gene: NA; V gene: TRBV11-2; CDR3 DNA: TGTGCCAGCAGCCACTCCTACGAGCAGTACTTC; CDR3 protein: CASSHSYEQYF
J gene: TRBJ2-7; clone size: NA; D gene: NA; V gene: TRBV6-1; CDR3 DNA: TGTGCCAGCAGGGTTTACGGAGAGGGAAACTACGAGCAGTACTTC; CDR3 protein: CASRVYGEGNYEQYF
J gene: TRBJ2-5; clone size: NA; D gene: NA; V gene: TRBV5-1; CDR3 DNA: TGCGCCAGCAGCTCAGGTGGGGAGCGGGAGACCCAGTACTTC; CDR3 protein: CASSSGGERETQYF
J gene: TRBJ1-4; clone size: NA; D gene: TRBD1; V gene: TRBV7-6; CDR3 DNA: TGTGCCAGCAGCCTAACCGACAGGGGAGGGGGAAATGAAAAACTGTTTTTT; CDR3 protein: CASSLTDRGGGNEKLFF
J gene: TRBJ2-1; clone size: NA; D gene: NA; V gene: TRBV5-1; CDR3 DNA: TGCGCCAGCAGCTTGGCCGGGCTAGCTAATGAGCAGTTCTTC; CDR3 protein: CASSLAGLANEQFF
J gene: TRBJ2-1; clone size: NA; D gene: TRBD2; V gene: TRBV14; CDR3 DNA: TGTGCCAGCAGTCGCCGACTAGCGGGGTACAATGAGCAGTTCTTC; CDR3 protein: CASSRRLAGYNEQFF
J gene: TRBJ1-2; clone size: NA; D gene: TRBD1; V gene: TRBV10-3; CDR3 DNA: TGTGCCATCAGCGAACCTAAGGGCAGGGGGTATGGCTACACCTTC; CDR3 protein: CAISEPKGRGYGYTF
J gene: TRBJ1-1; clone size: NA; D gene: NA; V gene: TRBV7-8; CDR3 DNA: TGTGCCAGCAGCTTAGCGGGATGGGGTCTTGCGAACACTGAAGCTTTCTTT; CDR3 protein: CASSLAGWGLANTEAFF
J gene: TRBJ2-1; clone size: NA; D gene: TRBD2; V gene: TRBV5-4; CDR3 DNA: TGTGCCAGCAGCTTCTTAGCGGGAGGTATTCCGTCCTACAATGAGCAGTTCTTC; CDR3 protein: CASSFLAGGIPSYNEQFF
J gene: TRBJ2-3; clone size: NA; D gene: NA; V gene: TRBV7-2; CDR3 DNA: TGTGCCAGCAGCTTAGTAGGCAGGGTGAGCACAGATACGCAGTATTTT; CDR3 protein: CASSLVGRVSTDTQYF
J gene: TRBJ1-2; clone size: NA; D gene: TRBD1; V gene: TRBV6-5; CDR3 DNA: TGTGCCAGCAGAACCAGGACAGGGAAATATGGCTACACCTTC; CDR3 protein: CASRTRTGKYGYTF
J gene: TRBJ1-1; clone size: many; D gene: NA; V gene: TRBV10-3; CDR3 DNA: TGTGCCCTAAGCAGGGGAGGGAGCACTGAAGCTTTCTTT; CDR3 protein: CALSRGGSTEAFF
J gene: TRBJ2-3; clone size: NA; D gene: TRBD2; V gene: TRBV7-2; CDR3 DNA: TGTGCCAGCAGCTCCGGACTAGATAAAGATACGCAGTATTTT; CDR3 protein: CASSSGLDKDTQYF
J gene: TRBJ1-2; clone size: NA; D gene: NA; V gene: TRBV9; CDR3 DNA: TGTGCCAGCAGCGAGGGACCTTCTAACTATGGCTACACCTTC; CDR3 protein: CASSEGPSNYGYTF
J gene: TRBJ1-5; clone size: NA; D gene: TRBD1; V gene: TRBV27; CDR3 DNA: TGTGCCAGCAGTTTAACGACAGGGGGCGGCCAGCCCCAGCATTTT; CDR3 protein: CASSLTTGGGQPQHF
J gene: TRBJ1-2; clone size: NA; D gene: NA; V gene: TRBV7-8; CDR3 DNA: TGTGCCAGCAGCTTAAGCTACCCCTATGGCTACACCTTC; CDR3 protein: CASSLSYPYGYTF
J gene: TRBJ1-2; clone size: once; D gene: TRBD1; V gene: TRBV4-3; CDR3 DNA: TGCGCCAGCAGTTTGGGACAGACAAATTATGGCTACACCTTC; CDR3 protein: CASSLGQTNYGYTF
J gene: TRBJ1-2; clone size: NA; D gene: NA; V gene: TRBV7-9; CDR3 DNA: TGTGCCAGCAGCTTCGCCAGAACTAACTATGGCTACACCTTC; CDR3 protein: CASSFARTNYGYTF